This record looks at one T cell receptor (beta chain) sequence and its context. What it binds is unknown. The assay was immunoSEQ multiplex PCR, and TCRdb's table has in-frame clones only and misses some. Of roughly 120,000 clones listed, about nine tenths were seen once; the top ten hold 4% to 4.5%. V lost 0 bases, J lost 5 bases, and 16 bases lay in between. Germline loops: CDR1 WSHSY, CDR2 SAAADI. The CDR3 consists of 16 residues. This sample was included in a study of T cell responses to AZD1222 COVID-19 vaccine. General study results and limits: It was only a handful of AZD1222 recipients who were seropositive at baseline. The donor cohort was predominantly white British with a female majority, and clonal diversity may have been underestimated.

This sequence joins TRBV10-2 and TRBJ1-2, with D possibly matching TRBD1 (6 bases). The starting material was peripheral blood, obtained on day 0 of AZD1222 vaccination. The clonotype comes from an adult in good health. Here the CDR3 DNA reads TGCGCCAGCAGTGAGTCGAGGGGGAGCGAAGGGTATGGCTACACCTTC. Translating gives CASSESRGSEGYGYTF.